The clone carrying this TCR beta chain was observed a single time. Seattle-derived patients entered the study during active infection and were followed longitudinally. Authors' methods: Amplification of reference gene primers was used by the study to estimate nucleated cell counts. TCRdb's copy holds only in-frame clones and misses some; the assay was immunoSEQ multiplex PCR. V and J calls and clone size are copied from that table; D and trimming were computed from the DNA. The sample yields approximately 64,000 clones, 80% to 90% seen once. The sample comes from a study of blood T cell repertoires in COVID-19. Across the study: The samples span acute and convalescent COVID-19 from the United States, Italy and Spain. Sources were T cells, B-cell-depleted T cells, or PBMCs; the material itself was cDNA or gDNA.

The CDR3 has 15 amino acids. Germline CDR1 is LGHDT and CDR2 is YNNKEL (reference sequence). Trimming cost V 4 bases and J 3 bases; bases outside gene matches: 3. The TCR sequence derives from a woman aged 55-70 years with COVID-19, enrolled during active disease. The J gene is TRBJ1-1, the V gene TRBV3-1 (or the pseudogene TRBV3-2), with 12 bases aligning to TRBD1. Sequencing used peripheral blood. The CDR3 nucleotides are TGTGCCAGCAGCCTAGGGACAGGGGGCCACACTGAAGCTTTCTTT. Amino acid sequence: CASSLGTGGHTEAFF.